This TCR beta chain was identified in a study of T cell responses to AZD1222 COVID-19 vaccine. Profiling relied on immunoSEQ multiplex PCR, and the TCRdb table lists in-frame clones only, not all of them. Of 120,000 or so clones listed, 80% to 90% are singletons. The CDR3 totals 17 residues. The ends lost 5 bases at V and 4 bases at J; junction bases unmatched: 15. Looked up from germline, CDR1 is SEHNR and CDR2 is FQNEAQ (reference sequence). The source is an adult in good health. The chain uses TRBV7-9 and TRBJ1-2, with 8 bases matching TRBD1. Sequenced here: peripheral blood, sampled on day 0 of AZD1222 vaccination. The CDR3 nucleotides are TGTGCCAGCAGCCCGCGCCAACCGGGACAGGCAACCTATGGCTACACCTTC. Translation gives CASSPRQPGQATYGYTF.